This TCR beta chain was identified in a study of T cells in Graves' hyperthyroidism and ophthalmopathy. Study conclusions and caveats: Most clonotypes that expanded in the thyroid above 0.001 also showed up in blood.

It was RNA transcripts that yielded the amplified TCR beta CDR3 regions. The HTBI primer set drove a first-round RT-PCR of the TCR CDR3. TCRdb reprocessed the multiplex PCR reads via MiXCR and lists one record per CDR3 protein. Of roughly 100,000 distinct CDR3 sequences in the sample, 47% were seen once. This clonotype was seen at least ten times. The target antigen is unknown. V lost 5 bases to trimming and J lost 7 bases, with 20 bases between them. Germline V gene data show CDR1 as SEHNR and CDR2 as FQNEAQ (reference sequence). The CDR3 loop spans 15 amino acids. The material sequenced was blood. The receptor was derived from a man aged 35 to 55 with Graves' hyperthyroidism. V is TRBV7-9 and J is TRBJ1-1; D possibly corresponds to TRBD1 (5 bases). The CDR3 region is CASSPKPTDRVEAFF. The CDR3 DNA follows: TGTGCCAGCAGCCCGAAACCGACAGACCGTGTTGAAGCTTTCTTT.